This T cell receptor (beta chain) was obtained from a study of cytomegalovirus exposure and HLA in healthy donors. The assay was immunoSEQ multiplex PCR, and TCRdb's table has in-frame clones only and misses some. The sample yields 180,000 or so clones, 84% seen once. The donors were part of the validation cohort, which consisted of approximately 110 subjects and was separate from the first cohort of 670 or so subjects. The germline V gene encodes CDR1 KGHSH and CDR2 LQKENI. The CDR3 consists of 15 residues. Trimming removed 3 bases from V and 5 bases from J, with 16 bases in between. The source material was PBMCs. This TCR was recovered from a woman between 25 and 40 years old in good health and CMV-seropositive. The V call is TRBV18, the J call TRBJ2-5; D may be TRBD1 (5 bases). The CDR3 region has the DNA TGTGCCAGCTCACCGTTTTCGTCAGGGTCGGAGACCCAGTACTTC. Translation gives CASSPFSSGSETQYF.